The 16 T cell receptor beta chains reported below all come from one sample, sequenced in a study of early T cells in non-severe SARS-CoV-2 infection (TCRdb year 2021). The library was produced with 5' RACE. The reads were generated on a NextSeq 500. TCRdb ran its own pipeline on the public reads, namely fastp trimming at Q25 and MiXCR clone calling, and kept in-frame beta chains. Each CDR3 protein appears once, grouped with its most common genes and DNA. Recorded for this sample are tens of thousands of distinct CDR3 sequences; approximately 11% of them occurred a single time. Nearly 3% of the sample belongs to the ten largest clones. The source material was whole blood, sampled at baseline. The receptor set was obtained from an adult who was a healthcare worker with PCR-confirmed SARS-CoV-2 infection or an uninfected control (not recorded which).

This clonotype was seen more than once but under ten times. The chain recombines TRBV20-1 with TRBJ2-7, with D hard to call. The CDR3 length is 10 residues. Germline V gives CDR1 DFQATT, CDR2 SNEGSKA (reference sequence). Trimming shortened V by 5 bases and J by 2 bases, and 4 bases separated the two germline ends. DNA for the CDR3: TGCAGTGCTGGTACCTACGAGCAGTACTTC. Encoded protein: CSAGTYEQYF.

The chain couples TRBV20-1 to TRBJ1-6, with a tentative D call TRBD1 (5 bases). CDR1 is DFQATT and CDR2 is SNEGSKA in the germline V gene (reference sequence). This CDR3 has 15 residues. Trimming left V 3 bases short and J 9 bases short, with 18 bases between. This CDR3 is CSARSTRRGGSPLHF. The DNA of the CDR3 is TGCAGTGCTAGGTCAACAAGGAGGGGCGGTTCACCCCTCCACTTT.

The chain uses TRBV2 and TRBJ1-5; D possibly corresponds to TRBD1 (5 bases). CDR1 SNHLY and CDR2 FYNNEI come from the germline V gene. Trimming cost V 11 bases and J 4 bases, with 15 bases left between them. This CDR3 has 13 amino acids. This CDR3 reads CAGKTDSNQPQHF. CDR3 DNA: TGTGCCGGAAAGACAGATAGTAATCAGCCCCAGCATTTT.

This clonotype showed up just a few times. The chain recombines TRBV30 with TRBJ1-5, with D hard to call. The CDR3 has 13 amino acids. The V end lost 1 base, the J end lost 7 bases, and 11 bases lay between the germline ends. The V gene's germline CDR1 is GTSNPN and CDR2 SVGIG (reference sequence). The CDR3 nucleotides read TGTGCCTGGAGTGGGGGTGGAAACCAGCCCCAGCATTTT. This encodes CAWSGGGNQPQHF.

This sequence joins TRBV7-9 and TRBJ2-1; D is ambiguous. The CDR3 has 15 amino acids. Trimming removed 2 bases at V and 4 bases at J, with 12 bases between. Germline-derived CDR1 and CDR2 are SEHNR and FQNEAQ (reference sequence). CDR3 sequence reads: CASSLPGAPYNEQFF. The CDR3 region has the DNA TGTGCCAGCAGCTTACCGGGTGCGCCTTACAATGAGCAGTTCTTC.

This clonotype was recorded at least ten times. The rearrangement joins TRBV7-2 to TRBJ2-2; D remains ambiguous. This CDR3 has 13 amino acids. The germline V and J ends were trimmed by 5 bases and 6 bases, with 10 bases remaining between them. Germline V lookup: CDR1 SGHTA, CDR2 FQGNSA. The CDR3 here is CASSLSIAGELFF. CDR3 coding DNA: TGTGCCAGCAGCCTTAGCATCGCCGGGGAGCTGTTTTTT.

This clonotype appeared many times. J is TRBJ2-2 and V is TRBV5-1; tentative D call: TRBD1 (6 bases). Germline V gives CDR1 SGHRS, CDR2 YFSETQ. V gave up 1 base and J gave up 6 bases, with 16 bases separating them. The CDR3 extends over 16 amino acids. CDR3: CASSLTGQPGAGELFF. In DNA form, the CDR3 reads TGCGCCAGCAGCTTGACCGGACAGCCCGGGGCCGGGGAGCTGTTTTTT.

This clonotype was recorded at least ten times. The rearrangement links TRBV7-2 to TRBJ1-2, with 9 bases fitting TRBD1. The length of the CDR3 is 13 residues. Trimming took 2 bases from V and 8 from J; bases not matched to a gene: 3. Per germline, CDR1 SGHTA and CDR2 FQGNSA. This chain's CDR3 is CASSLIQGAGYTF. In DNA form, the CDR3 reads TGTGCCAGCAGCTTAATACAGGGGGCGGGCTACACCTTC. The full variable domain, its missing parts supplied by reference TRBV7-2 and TRBJ1-2, is GAGVSQSPSNKVTEKGKDVELRCDPISGHTALYWYRQSLGQGLEFLIYFQGNSAPDKSGLPSDRFSAERTGGSVSTLTIQRTQQEDSAVYLCASSLIQGAGYTFGSGTRLTVV.

The chain has TRBV12-5 and TRBJ2-1; 8 bases align to TRBD1. The CDR3 contains 15 residues. Trimming cost V 6 bases and J 5 bases; bases outside gene matches: 9. CDR1 and CDR2 from the germline V gene are LGHNT and FRNRAP. CDR3 DNA: TGTGCTAGTGGGACGACAGGGGTCTTCCACAATGAGCAGTTCTTC. Translated, it gives CASGTTGVFHNEQFF.

There are many counts of this clonotype. V and J are TRBV30 and TRBJ1-3; D perhaps matches TRBD1 (6 bases). Trimming cost V 4 bases and J 3 bases, with 10 bases left between them. CDR3 length: 13 amino acids. The V gene's germline CDR1 is GTSNPN and CDR2 SVGIG (reference sequence). The chain's CDR3 is CAWTRTDGNTIYF. The CDR3 DNA reads as TGTGCCTGGACGCGGACAGATGGAAACACCATATATTTT.

In this sample, this clonotype turned up a few times. This chain connects TRBV4-3 to TRBJ2-7; D is perhaps TRBD1 or TRBD2 (6 bases each). Germline V gene data show CDR1 as LGHNA and CDR2 as YSLEER. This CDR3 has 17 amino acids. V was cut by 0 bases and J by 1 base, with 16 bases left in between. The CDR3 bases are TGCGCCAGCAGCCAAGAATTACGACAGGAGGGGTCCTACGAGCAGTACTTC. Its translation: CASSQELRQEGSYEQYF.

This chain links TRBV5-1 with TRBJ2-3; D is unresolved. CDR1 and CDR2 (germline): SGHRS, YFSETQ. The CDR3 length is 14 residues. V lost 0 bases and J lost 5, with 10 bases in between. CDR3 protein: CASSLGRIGDTQYF. DNA for the CDR3: TGCGCCAGCAGCTTGGGCAGGATAGGAGATACGCAGTATTTT.

This clonotype occurred many times. The rearrangement uses TRBV9 and TRBJ2-1, with D possibly called TRBD1 or TRBD2 (5 bases each). V was trimmed by 0 bases and J by 6 bases, leaving 13 bases between them. The CDR3 contains 15 residues. Per germline, CDR1 SGDLS and CDR2 YYNGEE. CDR3 amino acids: CASSVGGTPRNEQFF. The CDR3 DNA is TGTGCCAGCAGCGTAGGGGGGACCCCTCGCAATGAGCAGTTCTTC.

The CDR3 DNA reads TGTGCCAGCAGCTCCCCAGTCGCCCCGGATACGCAGTATTTT. This encodes CASSSPVAPDTQYF. The J gene is TRBJ2-3, the V gene TRBV9; D gene ambiguous. V lost 4 bases and J 6 bases, leaving 15 bases between the germline ends. This CDR3 comprises 14 residues. Germline CDR1 SGDLS, CDR2 YYNGEE.

This clonotype was observed a few times. The chain links TRBV12-3 or TRBV12-4 to TRBJ2-7; 7 nucleotides match TRBD1. This CDR3 has 14 residues. J was trimmed by 1 base and V by 3 bases; bases with no gene match: 3. CDR3 residues: CASSFKTGSYEQYF. CDR3 nucleotides: TGTGCCAGCAGTTTCAAGACAGGGTCCTACGAGCAGTACTTC.

This clonotype came up many times. CDR3 amino acids: CAISEIRGNTEAFF. In DNA form, the CDR3 reads TGTGCCATCAGTGAGATTCGGGGGAACACTGAAGCTTTCTTT. V gene TRBV10-3 combines with J gene TRBJ1-1; D is unclear. The germline V and J ends were trimmed by 2 bases and 1 base, with 8 bases remaining between them. CDR1 and CDR2 (germline): ENHRY, SYGVKD. The CDR3 contains 14 residues.